A single sample is the source of the 5 T cell receptor beta chains below, sequenced in a study of control samples from healthy donors and cancer patients. Clones were read by immunoSEQ multiplex PCR, and TCRdb kept only the in-frame ones, dropping some. The data show just over 90,000 clones, about 88% seen once. What was sequenced was blood. The receptors were gathered from a woman aged 50 to 60 in good health.

The count of this clone is one. J is TRBJ2-7 and V is TRBV7-6; D call uncertain. The CDR3 runs 15 residues. Looked up from germline, CDR1 is SGHVS and CDR2 is FNYEAQ. V was shortened by 5 bases and J by 4 bases, with 18 bases between the two germline ends. In DNA form, the CDR3 reads TGTGCCAGCAGCCAGATGGGAACATGGAGTTACGAGCAGTACTTC. Its protein product is CASSQMGTWSYEQYF.

This clone has a single count. The chain is built from TRBV18 and TRBJ1-1; a weak D match, TRBD1 (5 bases). The V end lost 0 bases, the J end lost 4 bases, and 12 bases lay between the germline ends. This CDR3 region has 15 residues. Germline V gives CDR1 KGHSH, CDR2 LQKENI. CDR3 amino acids: CASSPPSAGTTEAFF. As DNA, the CDR3 is TGTGCCAGCTCACCACCTTCGGCAGGGACCACTGAAGCTTTCTTT.

V usage is TRBV4-1 and J usage is TRBJ2-6; 12 bases agree with TRBD1. The CDR3 length is 18 residues. Losses at the gene ends were 0 bases for V and 2 bases for J; bases not matched to a gene: 2. Germline loops: CDR1 MGHRA, CDR2 YSYEKL. The CDR3 region is CASSQEGTGGAGANVLTF. For the CDR3, the DNA is TGCGCCAGCAGCCAAGAAGGGACAGGGGGCGCTGGGGCCAACGTCCTGACTTTC.

The chain recombines TRBV6-1 with TRBJ1-5; TRBD1 matches 10 bases. The CDR3 extends over 16 amino acids. The germline V gene has CDR1 MNHNS and CDR2 SASEGT. J was trimmed by 2 bases and V by 3 bases; bases with no gene match: 4. The CDR3, as DNA: TGTGCCAGCAGTGAGACAGGGGGCTTGCGCAATCAGCCCCAGCATTTT. Protein: CASSETGGLRNQPQHF.

This CDR3 is CASSARLLTQDGNTIYF. CDR3 bases: TGTGCCAGCAGTGCCCGACTCCTAACCCAAGATGGAAACACCATATATTTT. The V gene is TRBV25-1, the J gene TRBJ1-3; D gene uncertain. CDR1 is MGHDK, CDR2 SYGVNS, per germline. The V end lost 4 bases, the J end lost 3 bases, and 19 bases lay between the germline ends. CDR3 length: 17 residues. Full variable domain (rest looked up from reference TRBV25-1 and TRBJ1-3): EADIYQTPRYLVIGTGKKITLECSQTMGHDKMYWYQQDPGMELHLIHYSYGVNSTEKGDLSSESTVSRIRTEHFPLTLESARPSHTSQYLCASSARLLTQDGNTIYFGEGSWLTVV.